This T cell receptor beta chain appears in the sequencing data of a study of CD8+CD57+ T cells in acquired aplastic anemia. The wider study: The average for DNA from sorted CD4+ and CD8+ cells was around 3.5 ug.

Patients picked for sequencing had shown CD8+CD57+ cell expansion detected by flow cytometry. For CDR3 and TCR beta VDJ profiling, genomic DNA was the template used. One entry per CDR3 protein, called by TCRdb with MiXCR from the reads. The sample holds 150,000 to 200,000 distinct CDR3 sequences, around 48% seen once. This clonotype was detected many times. This CDR3 has 15 amino acids. Germline-derived CDR1 and CDR2 are SGHTS and YDEGEE. V dropped 0 bases and J dropped 4 bases, with 10 bases sitting between them. The sequencing input was sorted CD4+, CD8+, or CD8+CD57+ T cells (not recorded which) from PBMCs. The chain links TRBV5-8 to TRBJ2-2; D is uncertain. This sequence originates from a human donor with aplastic anemia. The CDR3 loop reads CASSLASQSTGELFF. CDR3 DNA sequence: TGTGCCAGCAGCTTGGCCAGTCAGAGCACCGGGGAGCTGTTTTTT. The variable domain in full, with the rest retrieved from reference TRBV5-8 and TRBJ2-2, is EAGVTQSPTHLIKTRGQQATLRCSPISGHTSVYWYQQALGLGLQFLLWYDEGEERNRGNFPPRFSGRQFPNYSSELNVNALELEDSALYLCASSLASQSTGELFFGEGSRLTVL.